Shown below are 5 T cell receptor beta chains from a single sample sequenced in a study of post-analysis software for immune sequencing data. Unique molecular identifiers featured in each of the TCR beta cDNA libraries. TCRdb called the PCR reads again in MiXCR, with one record for every CDR3 protein. The repertoire holds about 160,000 distinct CDR3 sequences, with roughly 34% as singletons. The source material was blood, sampled after autologous hematopoietic stem cell transplantation. Source of these receptors: a girl under 18 with multiple sclerosis.

With regard to this clonotype: The junction departs from the called germline gene at one end, perhaps through a read error. This chain links TRBV12-3 or TRBV12-4 with TRBJ2-3; 10 bases agree with TRBD1. The CDR3 has 15 amino acids. CDR3 sequence (DNA): TGTGCCAGCAGTCCACTGACAGGGGGCGCAGATGCGCAGTATTTT. Translating it yields CASSPLTGGADAQYF.

The chain employs TRBV5-5 and TRBJ1-2, with TRBD1 identical over 10 bases. Germline V gives CDR1 SGHKS, CDR2 YYEKEE (reference sequence). The CDR3 totals 17 residues. Germline trimming cut 4 bases from V and 0 bases from J; bases unmatched to any gene: 9. This CDR3 is CASSTGQGTTSNYGYTF. CDR3 sequence (DNA): TGTGCCAGCAGCACGGGACAGGGGACCACTTCTAACTATGGCTACACCTTC. Supplemented by reference TRBV5-5 and TRBJ1-2, the full variable domain reads DAGVTQSPTHLIKTRGQQVTLRCSPISGHKSVSWYQQVLGQGPQFIFQYYEKEERGRGNFPDRFSARQFPNYSSELNVNALLLGDSALYLCASSTGQGTTSNYGYTFGSGTRLTVV.

The chain uses TRBV5-6 and TRBJ2-7; D is unclear. The CDR3 runs to 14 residues. V was trimmed by 3 bases and J by 3 bases, leaving 13 bases between them. Germline CDR1 is SGHDT and CDR2 is YYEEEE. CDR3 protein: CASSWPVPDYEQYF. CDR3 sequence (DNA): TGTGCCAGCAGCTGGCCCGTCCCGGACTACGAGCAGTACTTC. The full variable domain, in which reference TRBV5-6 and TRBJ2-7 provide the parts outside the CDR3, is DAGVTQSPTHLIKTRGQQVTLRCSPKSGHDTVSWYQQALGQGPQFIFQYYEEEERQRGNFPDRFSGHQFPNYSSELNVNALLLGDSALYLCASSWPVPDYEQYFGPGTRLTVT.

The chain employs TRBV2 and TRBJ2-1; 10 bases are a match to TRBD2. V shed 5 bases and J 6 bases; nucleotides not matched to a gene: 7. Germline-derived CDR1 and CDR2 are SNHLY and FYNNEI. The CDR3 is made up of 15 amino acids. The CDR3 coding sequence is TGTGCCAGCAGTCCAGGGGCTAGCGGGAGCAATGAGCAGTTCTTC. Protein: CASSPGASGSNEQFF.

This sequence joins TRBV28 and TRBJ1-6, with 10 nucleotides matching TRBD1. The CDR3 length is 15 residues. V gave up 3 bases and J gave up 9 bases; unmatched junction bases: 5. Germline V gives CDR1 MDHEN, CDR2 SYDVKM. This chain's CDR3 is CASSFGGTGVSPLHF. The CDR3 coding sequence is TGTGCCAGCAGTTTTGGGGGGACAGGGGTTTCACCCCTCCACTTT.